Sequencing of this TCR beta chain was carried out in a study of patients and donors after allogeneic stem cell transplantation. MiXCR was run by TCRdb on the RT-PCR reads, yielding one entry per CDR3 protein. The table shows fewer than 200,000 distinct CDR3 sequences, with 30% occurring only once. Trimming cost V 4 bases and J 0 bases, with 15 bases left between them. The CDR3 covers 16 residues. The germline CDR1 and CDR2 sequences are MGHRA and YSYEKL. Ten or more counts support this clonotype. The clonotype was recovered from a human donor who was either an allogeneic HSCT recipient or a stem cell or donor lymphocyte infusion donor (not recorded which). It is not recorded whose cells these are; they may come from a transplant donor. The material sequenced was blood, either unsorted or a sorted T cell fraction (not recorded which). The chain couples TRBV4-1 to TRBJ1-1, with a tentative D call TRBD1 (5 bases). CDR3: CASSLWGSGMNTEAFF. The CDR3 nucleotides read TGCGCCAGCAGCCTATGGGGGTCGGGGATGAACACTGAAGCTTTCTTT.